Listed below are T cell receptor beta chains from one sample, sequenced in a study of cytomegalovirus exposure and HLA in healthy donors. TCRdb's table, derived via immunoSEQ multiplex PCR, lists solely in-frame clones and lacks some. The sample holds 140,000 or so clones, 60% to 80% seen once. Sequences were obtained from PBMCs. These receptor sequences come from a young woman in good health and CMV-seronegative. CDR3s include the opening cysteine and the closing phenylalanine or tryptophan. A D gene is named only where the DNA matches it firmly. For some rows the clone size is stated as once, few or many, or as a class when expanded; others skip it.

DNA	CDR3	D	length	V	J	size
TGTTCCAGCAGCCTCTACCCAAATTCACCCCTCCACTTT	CSSSLYPNSPLHF	.	13	TRBV7-9	TRBJ1-6	once
TGTGCCAGCAGCTTAGGGGGCGGCCAAGAGACCCAGTACTTC	CASSLGGGQETQYF	.	14	TRBV7-2	TRBJ2-5	.
TGCGCCAGCCGGACAGGGCCGAACACTGAAGCTTTCTTT	CASRTGPNTEAFF	TRBD1	13	TRBV10-1	TRBJ1-1	.
TGTGCCAGCAGTCTATTCTTAGCGGGGGGGCCGCACAATGAGCAGTTCTTC	CASSLFLAGGPHNEQFF	TRBD2	17	TRBV4-2	TRBJ2-1	few
TGTGCCAGCAGCTTGTTGCACAGGGATACCTATGGCTACACCTTC	CASSLLHRDTYGYTF	.	15	TRBV5-4	TRBJ1-2	.
TGTGCCAGCAGTTACTCGTCAGAGAACACTGAAGCTTTCTTT	CASSYSSENTEAFF	.	14	TRBV6-6	TRBJ1-1	.
TGTGCCAGCAGCGTAGACAGCGAAAAACTGTTTTTT	CASSVDSEKLFF	.	12	TRBV6-1	TRBJ1-4	.
TGCGCCAGCAGCTTGGGAGGGTCCTCCTACGAGCAGTACTTC	CASSLGGSSYEQYF	.	14	TRBV5-1	TRBJ2-7	.
TGTGCCAGCAAGACAGGGGGTTGGAACACTGAAGCTTTCTTT	CASKTGGWNTEAFF	TRBD1	14	TRBV2	TRBJ1-1	few
TGCGCCAGCAGCCCCTGGGACAGACTATCCTACAATGAGCAGTTCTTC	CASSPWDRLSYNEQFF	TRBD1	16	TRBV5-1	TRBJ2-1	few
TGTGCCAGTAGTTTGAGGGGGATGCGTCAGCCCCAGCATTTT	CASSLRGMRQPQHF	.	14	TRBV19	TRBJ1-5	.
TGTGCCAGCAGTTACTATTGGACAGTGAGTGAAAAACTGTTTTTT	CASSYYWTVSEKLFF	.	15	TRBV6-6	TRBJ1-4	.
TGTGCCAGCAGCTTAGGAGTAGCGGGGACGACAGATACGCAGTATTTT	CASSLGVAGTTDTQYF	TRBD2	16	TRBV7-6	TRBJ2-3	.
TGTGCCAGCAGCTCACAGGGGCTTAACTATGGCTACACCTTC	CASSSQGLNYGYTF	TRBD1	14	TRBV7-2	TRBJ1-2	.
TGTGCCACCAGCAGAGAGGGGGGACAGCCCCAGCATTTT	CATSREGGQPQHF	.	13	TRBV15	TRBJ1-5	.
TGTGCCAGCAGCGTAGGAGCAGATACGCAGTATTTT	CASSVGADTQYF	.	12	TRBV9	TRBJ2-3	.
TGCGCCAGCAGCGGCGGGTGGGGAAACACCATATATTTT	CASSGGWGNTIYF	.	13	TRBV5-1	TRBJ1-3	.
TGCGCCAGCAGCCAAGGGGCAGTTTTTAATGAAAAACTGTTTTTT	CASSQGAVFNEKLFF	.	15	TRBV4-1	TRBJ1-4	few
TGTGCCAGCGCGGACAGGGGGCTGGTTGATACGCAGTATTTT	CASADRGLVDTQYF	TRBD1	14	TRBV2	TRBJ2-3	once
TGCGCCAGCAGCTTAGTTCGGGCAGGGGATGCACCCCTCCACTTT	CASSLVRAGDAPLHF	.	15	TRBV5-1	TRBJ1-6	.
TGTGCCAGCAGCGTAGTTTTCCTGACGCAGAGGACAACTGTGGAAGACGAGCAGTACTTC	CASSVVFLTQRTTVEDEQYF	.	20	TRBV9	TRBJ2-7	.
TGTGCCAGCAGCTTGGGACTAGCGGGGGTTTCCTTATCCTACGAGCAGTACTTC	CASSLGLAGVSLSYEQYF	TRBD2	18	TRBV5-4	TRBJ2-7	.
TGTGCCAGTAGTTCAGTCGACAGACAGGGGGATGGCTACACCTTC	CASSSVDRQGDGYTF	TRBD1	15	TRBV19	TRBJ1-2	.
TGTGCCAGCAGTGCTGCGGGGGGGCGCATGTATGAGCAGTTCTTC	CASSAAGGRMYEQFF	TRBD2	15	TRBV25-1	TRBJ2-1	.
TGTGCCACCAGCAGAGATTCAGGCAGGGAAAAGCAGTTCTTC	CATSRDSGREKQFF	.	14	TRBV15	TRBJ2-1	.
TGTGCCAGCAGTTCCGCCTGGGACAGACTTTCTGAGGGCTACACCTTC	CASSSAWDRLSEGYTF	TRBD1	16	TRBV27	TRBJ1-2	.
TGTGCCAGCAGCGCCGAGACAGGGATGGAGTACGAGCAGTACTTC	CASSAETGMEYEQYF	TRBD1	15	TRBV9	TRBJ2-7	.
TGTGCCAGCAGCTTGAGGGGGGGAGAGAACACTGAAGCTTTCTTT	CASSLRGGENTEAFF	.	15	TRBV11-2	TRBJ1-1	.
TGTGCCTGGAGGCGGACAGGGGTAAAAGAGACCCAGTACTTC	CAWRRTGVKETQYF	TRBD1	14	TRBV30	TRBJ2-5	.
TGTGCCAGCAGCCCACCGGGACTCCCCAGCGAGCAGTACTTC	CASSPPGLPSEQYF	.	14	TRBV7-2	TRBJ2-7	.
TGTGCCAGCAGCTTAGATTTTCGACAGGGCGGTCATCTCTTAGAGCAGTACTTC	CASSLDFRQGGHLLEQYF	TRBD1	18	TRBV7-8	TRBJ2-7	.
TGTGCCAGTACCAGGACACCTAATTCACCCCTCCACTTT	CASTRTPNSPLHF	.	13	TRBV19	TRBJ1-6	.
TGTGCCAGCAGCGTAGAAGGGACTAGCGGGGGGGCGGGATTAAAGTTCTTC	CASSVEGTSGGAGLKFF	TRBD2	17	TRBV9	TRBJ2-1	.
TGTGCCAGCAGTTACGGCAGGGTGAACACTGAAGCTTTCTTT	CASSYGRVNTEAFF	.	14	TRBV27	TRBJ1-1	few
TGTGCCAGCAGCCCTTCGCGGGCCGTCTATGGCTACACCTTC	CASSPSRAVYGYTF	.	14	TRBV27	TRBJ1-2	once
TGTGCCAGCAGCCAAGAGGCGGGCGGGGGGGCTAAAGATACGCAGTATTTT	CASSQEAGGGAKDTQYF	TRBD2	17	TRBV4-2	TRBJ2-3	.
TGTGCCTGGAGTAGGACAGGGGGTAACTATGGCTACACCTTC	CAWSRTGGNYGYTF	TRBD1	14	TRBV30	TRBJ1-2	.
TGTGCCAGCAGCTTGGGCGGGTCAGATACGCAGTATTTT	CASSLGGSDTQYF	.	13	TRBV5-8	TRBJ2-3	.
TGTGCCAGCAGCTTGGCCGGTCGGACCGGGGAGCTGTTTTTT	CASSLAGRTGELFF	.	14	TRBV5-8	TRBJ2-2	.
TGCAGCGTTGTTCAGGGTGGCACTGAAGCTTTCTTT	CSVVQGGTEAFF	.	12	TRBV29-1	TRBJ1-1	.
TGTGCCAGCAGCTTAAGTGGAGGAGCCAAAAACATTCAGTACTTC	CASSLSGGAKNIQYF	.	15	TRBV5-8	TRBJ2-4	.
TGTGCCAGCAGCTTTCTAGACTATAGCAATCAGCCCCAGCATTTT	CASSFLDYSNQPQHF	.	15	TRBV7-2	TRBJ1-5	.
TGTGCCAGCAGTTTACGACCACTTGGGACAGCGGGACTAGATACAGATACGCAGTATTTT	CASSLRPLGTAGLDTDTQYF	.	20	TRBV27	TRBJ2-3	.
TGTGCCACCAGCAGAGAGCCCACAGGACCCAATTCACCCCTCCACTTT	CATSREPTGPNSPLHF	.	16	TRBV15	TRBJ1-6	.
TGTGCCAGTAGTATAGATCCAGGGGTTTATGGCTACACCTTC	CASSIDPGVYGYTF	.	14	TRBV19	TRBJ1-2	.
TGTGCCAGCACCACAACCCCTAACTATGGCTACACCTTC	CASTTTPNYGYTF	.	13	TRBV5-8	TRBJ1-2	.
TGTGCCTGGAAAGAAGCAGGGGCTTTTGAAGCTTTCTTT	CAWKEAGAFEAFF	.	13	TRBV30	TRBJ1-1	.
TGTGCCAGCAGCTTTTCCCTGGGGGCCACTGAAGCTTTCTTT	CASSFSLGATEAFF	.	14	TRBV11-2	TRBJ1-1	few
TGTGCCAGCAGCGTTACAGGGGGCGGTTCTGGCAAAAACATTCAGTACTTC	CASSVTGGGSGKNIQYF	TRBD1	17	TRBV9	TRBJ2-4	.